This entry concerns a single T cell receptor beta chain. This record comes from a study of blood T cell repertoires in COVID-19. The germline V gene has CDR1 SGHDT and CDR2 YYEEEE. V lost 4 bases and J 0 bases, leaving 13 bases between the germline ends. This CDR3 has 16 residues. TCRdb's copy holds only in-frame clones and misses some; the assay was immunoSEQ multiplex PCR. The sample comprises roughly 120,000 clones, over 60% of which are singletons, and more than 4% rests with the top ten. The chain links TRBV5-6 to TRBJ2-2, with a possible D match to TRBD1 (5 bases). The specimen sequenced was peripheral blood. The clonotype originates from a human donor in a cohort sampled during active or convalescent COVID-19. The CDR3 reads CASSPLGVANTGELFF. CDR3 coding DNA: TGTGCCAGCAGCCCCCTAGGGGTCGCGAACACCGGGGAGCTGTTTTTT.